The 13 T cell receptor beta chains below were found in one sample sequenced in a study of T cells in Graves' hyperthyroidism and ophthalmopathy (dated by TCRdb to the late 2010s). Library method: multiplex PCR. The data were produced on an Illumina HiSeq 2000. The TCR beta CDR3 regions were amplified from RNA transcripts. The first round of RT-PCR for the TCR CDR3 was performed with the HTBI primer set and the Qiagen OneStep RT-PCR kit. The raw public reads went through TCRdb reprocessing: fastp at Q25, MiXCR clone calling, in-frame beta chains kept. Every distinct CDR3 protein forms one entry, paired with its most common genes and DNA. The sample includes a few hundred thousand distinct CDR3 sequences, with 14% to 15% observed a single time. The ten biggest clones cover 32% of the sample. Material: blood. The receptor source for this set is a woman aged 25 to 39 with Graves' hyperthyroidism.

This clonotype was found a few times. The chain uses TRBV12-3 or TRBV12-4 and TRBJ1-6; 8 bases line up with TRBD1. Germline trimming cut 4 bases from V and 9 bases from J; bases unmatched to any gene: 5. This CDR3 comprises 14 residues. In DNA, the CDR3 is TGTGCCAGCAGTTCGGACAGGGAGGGTTCACCCCTCCACTTT. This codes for CASSSDREGSPLHF.

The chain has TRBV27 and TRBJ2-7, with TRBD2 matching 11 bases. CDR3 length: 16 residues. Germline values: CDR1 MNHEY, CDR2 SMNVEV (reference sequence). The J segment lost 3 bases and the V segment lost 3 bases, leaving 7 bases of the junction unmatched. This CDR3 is CASSFSLAGGFYEQYF. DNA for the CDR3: TGTGCCAGCAGTTTCAGCCTAGCGGGAGGTTTCTACGAGCAGTACTTC.

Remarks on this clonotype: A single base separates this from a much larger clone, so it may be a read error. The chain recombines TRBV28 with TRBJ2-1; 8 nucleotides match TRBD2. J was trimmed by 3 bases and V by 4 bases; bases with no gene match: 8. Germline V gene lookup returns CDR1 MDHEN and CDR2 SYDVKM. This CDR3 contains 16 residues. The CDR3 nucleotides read TGTGCCAGCAGTTCCGGACCAGCGGGAGACTACAATGAGCAGTTCTTC. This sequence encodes CASSSGPAGDYNEQFF.

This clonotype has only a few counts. The CDR3 bases are TGTGCCACCAGCGGGCTAGAAATTTACAATGAGCAGTTCTTC. Amino acids: CATSGLEIYNEQFF. The chain is built from TRBV15 and TRBJ2-1; D unclear. Germline CDR1 LNHNV, CDR2 YYDKDF (reference sequence). The CDR3 has 14 amino acids. Between the trimmed V and J ends, which lost 5 bases and 4 bases, there was a span of 12 bases.

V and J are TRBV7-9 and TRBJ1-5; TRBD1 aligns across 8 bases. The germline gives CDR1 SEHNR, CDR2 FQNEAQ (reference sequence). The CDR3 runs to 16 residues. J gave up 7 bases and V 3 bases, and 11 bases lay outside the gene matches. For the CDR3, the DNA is TGTGCCAGCAGCTTGGTCTGGGACAGGTCGGACCAGCCCCAGCATTTT. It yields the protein CASSLVWDRSDQPQHF.

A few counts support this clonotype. The CDR3 sequence: CSAGPGTSGHNEQFF. The CDR3 coding sequence is TGCAGTGCTGGCCCTGGGACTAGCGGCCACAATGAGCAGTTCTTC. The chain uses TRBV20-1 and TRBJ2-1, with 11 nucleotides matching TRBD2. V shed 5 bases, J shed 5 bases, and the junction held 8 bases outside the gene matches. Germline loops: CDR1 DFQATT, CDR2 SNEGSKA (reference sequence). The CDR3 contains 15 residues.

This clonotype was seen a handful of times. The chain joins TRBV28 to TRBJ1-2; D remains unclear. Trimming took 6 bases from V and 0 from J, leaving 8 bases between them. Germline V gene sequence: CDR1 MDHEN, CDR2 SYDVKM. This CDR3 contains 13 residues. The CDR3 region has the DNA TGTGCCAGCAGGTCGACCGCTAACTATGGCTACACCTTC. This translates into CASRSTANYGYTF.

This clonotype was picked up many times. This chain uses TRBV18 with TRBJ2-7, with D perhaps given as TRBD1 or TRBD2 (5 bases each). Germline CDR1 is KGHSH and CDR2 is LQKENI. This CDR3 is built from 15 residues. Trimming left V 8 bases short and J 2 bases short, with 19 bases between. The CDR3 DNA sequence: TGTGCCAGCGCCTCTCCGGGGACCGGAGCCTACGAGCAGTACTTC. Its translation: CASASPGTGAYEQYF. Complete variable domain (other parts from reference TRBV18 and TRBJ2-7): NAGVMQNPRHLVRRRGQEARLRCSPMKGHSHVYWYRQLPEEGLKFMVYLQKENIIDESGMPKERFSAEFPKEGPSILRIQQVVRGDSAAYFCASASPGTGAYEQYFGPGTRLTVT.

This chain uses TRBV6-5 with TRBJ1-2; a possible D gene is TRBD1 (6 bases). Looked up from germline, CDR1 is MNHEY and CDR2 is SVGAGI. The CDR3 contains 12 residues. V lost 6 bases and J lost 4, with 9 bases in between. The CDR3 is CASSGQIYGYTF. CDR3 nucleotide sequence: TGTGCCAGCAGCGGACAGATCTATGGCTACACCTTC.

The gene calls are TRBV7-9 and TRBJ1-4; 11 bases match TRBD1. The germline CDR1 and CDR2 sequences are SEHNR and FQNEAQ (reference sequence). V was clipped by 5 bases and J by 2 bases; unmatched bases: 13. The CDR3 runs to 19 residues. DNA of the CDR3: TGTGCCAGCAGCCCCCCCGGGACAGGGGGTGGTTCTACTAATGAAAAACTGTTTTTT. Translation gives CASSPPGTGGGSTNEKLFF. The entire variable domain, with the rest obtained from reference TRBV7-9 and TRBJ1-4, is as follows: DTGVSQNPRHKITKRGQNVTFRCDPISEHNRLYWYRQTLGQGPEFLTYFQNEAQLEKSRLLSDRFSAERPKGSFSTLEIQRTEQGDSAMYLCASSPPGTGGGSTNEKLFFGSGTQLSVL.

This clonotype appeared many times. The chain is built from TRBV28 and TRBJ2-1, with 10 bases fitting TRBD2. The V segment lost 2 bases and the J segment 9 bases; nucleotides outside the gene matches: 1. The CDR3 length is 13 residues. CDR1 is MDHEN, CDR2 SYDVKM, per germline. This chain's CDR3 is CASSLGLAVEQFF. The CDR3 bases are TGTGCCAGCAGTTTAGGACTAGCGGTTGAGCAGTTCTTC.

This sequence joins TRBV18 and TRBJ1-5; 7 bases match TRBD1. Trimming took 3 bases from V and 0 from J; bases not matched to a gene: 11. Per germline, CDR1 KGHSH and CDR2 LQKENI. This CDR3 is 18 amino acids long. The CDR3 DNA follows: TGTGCCAGCTCACCGGTACAGGGTTCAGGGGGTAGCAATCAGCCCCAGCATTTT. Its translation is CASSPVQGSGGSNQPQHF. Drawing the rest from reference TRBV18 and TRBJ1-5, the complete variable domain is NAGVMQNPRHLVRRRGQEARLRCSPMKGHSHVYWYRQLPEEGLKFMVYLQKENIIDESGMPKERFSAEFPKEGPSILRIQQVVRGDSAAYFCASSPVQGSGGSNQPQHFGDGTRLSIL.

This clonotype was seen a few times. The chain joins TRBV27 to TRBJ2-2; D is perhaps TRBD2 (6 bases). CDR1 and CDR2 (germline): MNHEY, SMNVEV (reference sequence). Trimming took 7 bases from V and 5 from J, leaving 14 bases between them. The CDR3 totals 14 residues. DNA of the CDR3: TGTGCCAGCATGGTGCAGCGGGCAACCGGGGAGCTGTTTTTT. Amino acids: CASMVQRATGELFF.